The rows below give T cell receptor beta chains drawn from one sample of a study of blood T cell repertoires in COVID-19. Repertoires were generated with immunoSEQ multiplex PCR, while TCRdb's copy carries only in-frame clones and drops some. The data contain over 110,000 clones, 65% to 90% of them seen just once; the ten biggest clones take up around 9.6%. What was sequenced was peripheral blood. These receptors came from a man in his fifties or sixties with active or convalescent COVID-19. Each CDR3 is given with its conserved first and last residue. A D gene is named only where the DNA matches it firmly. Rows give clone size only sometimes, using once, few, many, or a class for an expanded clone.

len	abundance	d_gene	j_gene	v_gene	CDR3nt	CDR3aa
17	-	TRBD2	TRBJ2-4	TRBV6-2/TRBV6-3	TGTGCCAGCACCCCTAGCGGGGTCGGGGTAGCCAAAAACATTCAGTACTTC	CASTPSGVGVAKNIQYF
15	few	TRBD1	TRBJ2-7	TRBV6-5	TGTGCCAGCAGCTCCCCGGGGACAGGCGGCTATACCTTTAACTTC	CASSSPGTGGYTFNF
14	-	-	TRBJ2-3	TRBV11-3	TGTGCCAGCAGCTTAGAAAGACTAGGCTATACGCAGTATTTT	CASSLERLGYTQYF
14	-	-	TRBJ1-1	TRBV14	TGTGCCAGCAGCCTACTATTGGCGAACACTGAAGCTTTCTTT	CASSLLLANTEAFF
14	-	-	TRBJ1-1	TRBV15	TGTGCCACCAGCAGAGATTCAGGGAACACTGAAGCTTTCTTT	CATSRDSGNTEAFF
14	-	-	TRBJ1-2	TRBV20-1	TGCAGTGCTAGTGGCGGTCTAACCGTCTATGGCTACACCTTC	CSASGGLTVYGYTF
18	-	TRBD1	TRBJ1-1	TRBV29-1	TGCAGCGTTGACTTCTCTCCAGGGGGTATTGGGTTGAACACTGAAGCTTTCTTT	CSVDFSPGGIGLNTEAFF
15	-	TRBD1	TRBJ1-4	TRBV5-1	TGCGCCAGCAGCACGACAGGGGTTACTAATGAAAAACTGTTTTTT	CASSTTGVTNEKLFF
15	-	-	TRBJ2-2	TRBV4-3	TGCGCCAGCAGCCAAGAGAGCGGACTCACCGGGGAGCTGTTTTTT	CASSQESGLTGELFF
16	-	TRBD2	TRBJ2-2	TRBV4-3	TGCGCCAGCAGCCAAGTTGGCGGGAGCCGAACCGGGGAGCTGTTTTTT	CASSQVGGSRTGELFF
15	-	-	TRBJ2-6	TRBV3-1/TRBV3-2	TGTGCCAGCAGCCAATACGGCTCTGGGGCCAACGTCCTGACTTTC	CASSQYGSGANVLTF
14	once	TRBD1	TRBJ2-1	TRBV27	TGTGCCAGCAGGTGGACAGGGTCTTTTAATGAGCAGTTCTTC	CASRWTGSFNEQFF
15	-	TRBD1	TRBJ1-5	TRBV11-2	TGTGCCAGCAGCCAGGGGGCCTTTTCCAATCAGCCCCAGCATTTT	CASSQGAFSNQPQHF
13	-	-	TRBJ2-2	TRBV11-3	TGTGCCAGCAGCTTAGCAGGGTCCGGGGAGCTGTTTTTT	CASSLAGSGELFF
15	-	TRBD2	TRBJ2-5	TRBV6-2/TRBV6-3	TGTGCCAGCAGTAAACTAGGGACTATACAAGAGACCCAGTACTTC	CASSKLGTIQETQYF
12	-	-	TRBJ2-5	TRBV15	TGTGCCACCAGCAGGGAGGGGGAGACCCAGTACTTC	CATSREGETQYF
12	few	-	TRBJ1-1	TRBV7-9	TGTGCCAGCAGCTTAGACCGGGGTGAAGCTTTCTTT	CASSLDRGEAFF
16	-	TRBD1	TRBJ1-1	TRBV5-6	TGTGCCAGCAGCCAAACAGGGGAGGCGATGAACACTGAAGCTTTCTTT	CASSQTGEAMNTEAFF
12	-	-	TRBJ2-5	TRBV30	TGTGCCTGGACGGGACTTTCAGAGACCCAGTACTTC	CAWTGLSETQYF
16	-	TRBD1	TRBJ1-4	TRBV7-8	TGTGCCAGCAGCTATAGGGACAGTCAGACTAATGAAAAACTGTTTTTT	CASSYRDSQTNEKLFF
13	-	-	TRBJ2-3	TRBV3-1/TRBV3-2	TGTGCCAGCAGCCAAGACTCCTTCGATACGCAGTATTTT	CASSQDSFDTQYF
15	-	TRBD1	TRBJ1-1	TRBV19	TGTGCCAGTAGCCAGGGACAGACGTTGAACACTGAAGCTTTCTTT	CASSQGQTLNTEAFF